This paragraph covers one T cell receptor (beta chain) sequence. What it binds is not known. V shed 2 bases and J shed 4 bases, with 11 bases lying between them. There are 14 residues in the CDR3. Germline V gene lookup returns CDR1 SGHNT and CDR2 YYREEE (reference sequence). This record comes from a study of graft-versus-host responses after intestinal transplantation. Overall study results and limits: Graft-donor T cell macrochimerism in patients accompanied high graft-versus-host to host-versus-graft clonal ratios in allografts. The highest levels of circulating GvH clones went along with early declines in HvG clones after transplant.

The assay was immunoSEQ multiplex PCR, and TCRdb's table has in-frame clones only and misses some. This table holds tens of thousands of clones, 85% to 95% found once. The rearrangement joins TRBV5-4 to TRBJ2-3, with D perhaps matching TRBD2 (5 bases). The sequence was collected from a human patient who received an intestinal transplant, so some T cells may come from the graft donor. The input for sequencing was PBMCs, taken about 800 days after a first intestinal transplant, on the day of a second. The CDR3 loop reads CASSFEGSADTQYF. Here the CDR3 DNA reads TGTGCCAGCAGCTTCGAGGGAAGTGCAGATACGCAGTATTTT.